Listed below are T cell receptor beta chains from one sample, sequenced in a study of metastatic and nonmetastatic thyroid tumors. TCRdb re-analyzed the PCR reads through MiXCR. In the table there are 40,000 to 55,000 clones, approximately 17% of which are singletons. The sample consisted of blood. Receptor source: a female donor with papillary thyroid cancer or a benign thyroid nodule (not recorded which). Some clones in this sample may be carry-over from other donors' samples. Each CDR3 is given with its conserved first and last residue. A D gene is named only where the DNA matches it firmly. Clone size, where shown, is once, few, many, or a class for clones that have expanded.

D	V	size	J	DNA	CDR3
TRBD1	TRBV27	few	TRBJ1-2	TGTGCCAGCAGTGATCGGGGACAGACCGCTAGGAATGGCTACACCTTC	CASSDRGQTARNGYTF
NA	TRBV19	many	TRBJ1-1	TGTGCCAGTAGTATAAAACTATTTCCGAACACTGAAGCTTTCTTT	CASSIKLFPNTEAFF
NA	TRBV24-1	few	TRBJ2-6	TGTGCCACCAGTGGACAGGGAGGCCTTGGGGTAAACGTCCTGACTTTC	CATSGQGGLGVNVLTF
TRBD1	TRBV20-1	many	TRBJ1-2	TGCAGTGCTAGGGGACAGGGTCGCTTGTCGTTTGGCTACACCTTC	CSARGQGRLSFGYTF
NA	TRBV6-6	many	TRBJ2-7	TGTGCCAGCAGTTACTCGAGATTTGGTGGTTACGAGCAGTACTTC	CASSYSRFGGYEQYF
NA	TRBV20-1	many	TRBJ2-6	TGCAGTGTCCCACAGGGTTCTAACTCTGGGGCCAACGTCCTGACCTTC	CSVPQGSNSGANVLTF
NA	TRBV5-6	NA	TRBJ2-2	TGTGCCAGCAGCTTTCCGAAGTTGTACAGGTGGACGTTCGGGGAGCTGTTTTTT	CASSFPKLYRWTFGELFF
NA	TRBV11-2	NA	TRBJ1-2	TGTGCCAGCAGCTTAGTACTCGCAGGGGCGGGTGGCTACACCTTC	CASSLVLAGAGGYTF
NA	TRBV19	NA	TRBJ2-1	TGTGCCAGTAGTAATTTGCGGGATGTGGGTGAGAAGTTCTTC	CASSNLRDVGEKFF
NA	TRBV28	NA	TRBJ1-6	TGTGCCAGAAGTTTACGCCCTTCACCCCTCCACTTT	CARSLRPSPLHF
TRBD2	TRBV28	few	TRBJ2-7	TGTGCCAGCAGTAGTAGTACTAGCGGGAGATCCGCCTACCAGCAGTACTTC	CASSSSTSGRSAYQQYF
NA	TRBV7-2	NA	TRBJ2-7	TGTGCCAGCAGCTTAAATTCCTACGAGCAGTACTTC	CASSLNSYEQYF
NA	TRBV6-1	NA	TRBJ1-3	TGTGCCACCGGGACACCTGGCTACAAAATATATTTT	CATGTPGYKIYF
NA	TRBV20-1	NA	TRBJ2-7	TGCAGTGCTACCACCGGTACGGTATCCGATCAGTACTTC	CSATTGTVSDQYF
NA	TRBV20-1	once	TRBJ1-6	TGCAGTGCTAGGGCCGTGACAGGAGTTAATAATTCACCCCTCCACTTT	CSARAVTGVNNSPLHF
NA	TRBV5-1	NA	TRBJ2-7	TGCGCCAGCAGCTTCCTGTCTTCGCACTACGAGCAGTGCTTC	CASSFLSSHYEQCF
NA	TRBV28	NA	TRBJ1-1	TGTGCCAGCAGTTTGGGGGGGAGGGCGAACACTGAAGCTTTCTTT	CASSLGGRANTEAFF